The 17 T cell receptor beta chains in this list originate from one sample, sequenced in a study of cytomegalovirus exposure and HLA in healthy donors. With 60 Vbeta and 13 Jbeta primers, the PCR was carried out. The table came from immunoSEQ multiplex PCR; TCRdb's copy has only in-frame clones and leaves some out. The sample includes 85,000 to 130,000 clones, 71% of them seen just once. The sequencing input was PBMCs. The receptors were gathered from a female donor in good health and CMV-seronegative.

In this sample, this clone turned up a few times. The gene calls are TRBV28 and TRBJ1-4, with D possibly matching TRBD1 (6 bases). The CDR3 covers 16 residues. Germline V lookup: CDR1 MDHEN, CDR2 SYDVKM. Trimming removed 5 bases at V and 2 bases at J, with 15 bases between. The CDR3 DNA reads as TGTGCCAGCAGTCGGCAGGGGAGTACGACTAATGAAAAACTGTTTTTT. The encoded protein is CASSRQGSTTNEKLFF.

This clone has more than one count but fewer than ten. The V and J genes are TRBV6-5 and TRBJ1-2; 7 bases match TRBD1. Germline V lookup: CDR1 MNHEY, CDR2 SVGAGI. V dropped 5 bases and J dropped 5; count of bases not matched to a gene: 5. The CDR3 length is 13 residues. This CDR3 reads CASSPGQSYGYTF. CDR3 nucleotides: TGTGCCAGCAGTCCGGGACAGTCTTATGGCTACACCTTC.

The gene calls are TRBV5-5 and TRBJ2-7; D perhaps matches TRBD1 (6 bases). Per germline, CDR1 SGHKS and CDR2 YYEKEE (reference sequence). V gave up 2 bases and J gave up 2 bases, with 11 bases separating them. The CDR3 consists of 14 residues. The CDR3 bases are TGTGCCAGCAGCTTCTCGGACAGAACCTACGAGCAGTACTTC. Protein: CASSFSDRTYEQYF.

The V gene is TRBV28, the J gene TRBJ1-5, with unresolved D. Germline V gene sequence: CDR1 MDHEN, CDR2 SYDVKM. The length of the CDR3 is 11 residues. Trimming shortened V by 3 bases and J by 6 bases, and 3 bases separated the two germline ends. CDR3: CASSFGQPQHF. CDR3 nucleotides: TGTGCCAGCAGTTTCGGTCAGCCCCAGCATTTT.

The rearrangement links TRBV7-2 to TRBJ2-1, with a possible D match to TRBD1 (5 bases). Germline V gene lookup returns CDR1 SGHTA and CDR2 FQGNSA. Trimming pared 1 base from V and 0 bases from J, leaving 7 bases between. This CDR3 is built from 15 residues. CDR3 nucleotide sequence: TGTGCCAGCAGCTTAGACAGGTCCTCCTACAATGAGCAGTTCTTC. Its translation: CASSLDRSSYNEQFF.

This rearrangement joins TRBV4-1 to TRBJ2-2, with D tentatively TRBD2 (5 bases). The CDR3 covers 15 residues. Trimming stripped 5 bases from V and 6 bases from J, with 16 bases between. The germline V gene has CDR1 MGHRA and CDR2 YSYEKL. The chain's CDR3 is CASSATRLKAGELFF. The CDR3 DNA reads TGCGCCAGCAGCGCTACTAGATTGAAAGCCGGGGAGCTGTTTTTT.

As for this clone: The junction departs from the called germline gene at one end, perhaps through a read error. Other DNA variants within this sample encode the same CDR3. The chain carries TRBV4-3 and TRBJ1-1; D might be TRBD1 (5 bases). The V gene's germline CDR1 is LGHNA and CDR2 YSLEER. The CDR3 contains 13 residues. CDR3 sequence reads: CASSWGGNTEAFF. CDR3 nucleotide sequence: TGCGCCAGTTCGTGGGGGGGTAATACTGAGGCTTTCTTT.

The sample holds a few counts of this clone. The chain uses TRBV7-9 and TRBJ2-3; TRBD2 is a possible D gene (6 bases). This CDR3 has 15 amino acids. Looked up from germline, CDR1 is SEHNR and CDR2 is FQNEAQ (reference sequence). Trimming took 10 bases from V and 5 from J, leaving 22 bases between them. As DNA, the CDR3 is TGTGCCATCTCCCCCACGGGTTCGCGGGGAGATACGCAGTATTTT. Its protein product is CAISPTGSRGDTQYF. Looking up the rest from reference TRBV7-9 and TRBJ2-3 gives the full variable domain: DTGVSQNPRHKITKRGQNVTFRCDPISEHNRLYWYRQTLGQGPEFLTYFQNEAQLEKSRLLSDRFSAERPKGSFSTLEIQRTEQGDSAMYLCAISPTGSRGDTQYFGPGTRLTVL.

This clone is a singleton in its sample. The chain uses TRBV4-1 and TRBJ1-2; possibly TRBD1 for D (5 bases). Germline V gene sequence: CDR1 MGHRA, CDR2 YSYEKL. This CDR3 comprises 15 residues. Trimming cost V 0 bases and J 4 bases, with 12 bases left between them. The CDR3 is CASSQDLVQGYGYTF. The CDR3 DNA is TGCGCCAGCAGCCAAGATTTGGTTCAGGGCTATGGCTACACCTTC.

The CDR3 loop is CASSSSGTSPWDEQFF. The DNA for the CDR3 is TGTGCCAGCAGCTCCTCCGGGACTAGCCCTTGGGATGAGCAGTTCTTC. The chain has TRBV11-1 and TRBJ2-1; 9 positions match TRBD2. Trimming took 4 bases from V and 8 from J; bases not matched to a gene: 12. The length of the CDR3 is 16 residues. CDR1 and CDR2 from the germline V gene are SGHAT and FQDESV (reference sequence).

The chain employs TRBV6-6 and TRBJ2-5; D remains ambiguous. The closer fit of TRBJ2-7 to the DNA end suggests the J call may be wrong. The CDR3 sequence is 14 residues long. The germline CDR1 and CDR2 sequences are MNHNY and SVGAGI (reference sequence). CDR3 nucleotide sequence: TGTGCCAGCAGTTACGGTCCGGGTTCCTACGAGCAGTACTTC. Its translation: CASSYGPGSYEQYF.

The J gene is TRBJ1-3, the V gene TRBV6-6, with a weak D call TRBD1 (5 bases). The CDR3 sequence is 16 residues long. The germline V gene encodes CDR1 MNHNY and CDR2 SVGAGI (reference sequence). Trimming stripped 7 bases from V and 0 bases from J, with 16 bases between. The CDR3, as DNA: TGTGCCAGCACCCAAGGGGTTGGGCCCTCTGGAAACACCATATATTTT. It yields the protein CASTQGVGPSGNTIYF.

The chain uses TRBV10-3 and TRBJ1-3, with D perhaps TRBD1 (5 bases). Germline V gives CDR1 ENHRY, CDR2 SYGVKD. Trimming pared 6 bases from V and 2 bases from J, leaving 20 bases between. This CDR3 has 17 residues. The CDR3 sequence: CAISPRTSGTPGNTIYF. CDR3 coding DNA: TGTGCCATCAGCCCACGGACCTCCGGGACTCCTGGAAACACCATATATTTT.

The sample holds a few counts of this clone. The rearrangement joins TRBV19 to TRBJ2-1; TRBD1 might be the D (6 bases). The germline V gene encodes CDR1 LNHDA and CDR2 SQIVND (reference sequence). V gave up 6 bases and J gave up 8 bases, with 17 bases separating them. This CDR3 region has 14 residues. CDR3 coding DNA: TGTGCCAGTAGGCTACTTACAGGGAACCATGAGCAGTTCTTC. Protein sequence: CASRLLTGNHEQFF.

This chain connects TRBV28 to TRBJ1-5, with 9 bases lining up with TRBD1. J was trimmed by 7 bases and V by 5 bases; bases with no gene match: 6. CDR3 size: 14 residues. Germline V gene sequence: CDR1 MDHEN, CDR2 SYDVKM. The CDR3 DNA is TGTGCCAGCAGTCAGGACAGGGGTCAGCAGCCCCAGCATTTT. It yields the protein CASSQDRGQQPQHF.

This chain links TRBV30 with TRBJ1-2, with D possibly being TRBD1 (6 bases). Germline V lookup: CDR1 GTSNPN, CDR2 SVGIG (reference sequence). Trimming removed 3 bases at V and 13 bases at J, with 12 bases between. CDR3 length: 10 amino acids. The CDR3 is CAWRSRGVTF. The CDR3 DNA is TGTGCCTGGAGGTCCAGGGGAGTCACCTTC.

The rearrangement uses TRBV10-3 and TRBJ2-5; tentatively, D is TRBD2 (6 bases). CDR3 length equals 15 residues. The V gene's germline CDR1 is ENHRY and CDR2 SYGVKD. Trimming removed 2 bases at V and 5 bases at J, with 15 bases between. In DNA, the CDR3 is TGTGCCATCAGTGAGGTGGGGACTCAAGTGGAGACCCAGTACTTC. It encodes CAISEVGTQVETQYF.